Given below is one TCR beta chain in context. This clone was seen more than once but under ten times. Its binding antigen is unknown. Within one base of it there is no much larger clone, and no base qualities were kept. The library was generated by the immunoSEQ multiplex PCR assay. The hsTCRB Kit was used according to the manufacturer's protocol to amplify rearranged TCR beta chain sequences. Sequencing of TCRB libraries was carried out on an Illumina MiSeq. Per the authors' processing: Demultiplexing, trimming and gene mapping were performed with the kit vendor's proprietary platform. Sourced from immuneACCESS, this table was stored by TCRdb with only in-frame sequences that have V and J called. A share of the clones is absent; for the studies checked, an unresolved V gene accounts for under half, and the remainder has no known explanation. V and J calls and clone size are as listed in that table; D and trimming were resolved from the DNA. Here the sample has some 33,000 clones; roughly 86% occur a single time. 15% of the sample belongs to the ten largest clones.

This sample stems from a study of a mutant IDH1 vaccine in newly diagnosed glioma (dated by TCRdb to the early 2020s). At the level of the whole study: Vaccination started 4-6 weeks after radiotherapy alone, or was given together with temozolomide cycles in the groups whose treatment included chemotherapy. Of the 25 to 35 patients who were treated, approximately 60% were male and approximately 40% were female, and the mean age was around 41 years. Before enrollment, most patients had been given radiochemotherapy with temozolomide as standard therapy, while the rest had received either radiotherapy alone or temozolomide alone. The week-35 safety follow-up was designated visit V12, and the week-47 end of study was designated visit V13. Peripheral blood samples were drawn at six visits, namely V03 (baseline), V05, V07, V10, V12 and V13. For exploratory analyses, longitudinal TCRB deep sequencing was carried out in 25 treated patients wherever samples were available. What the authors observed across the whole study: Pseudoprogression seemed to be unrelated to changes in the top peripheral T cell clonotypes found by TCRB sequencing. Immune responses induced by the vaccine were seen in over 90% of patients across multiple MHC alleles. It was noted by the authors that analyses of patient blood samples could not be reproduced owing to sample limitations. Availability determined which PBMC samples were chosen for TCRB deep sequencing.

Interpreted using the paper, the time point label stands for: week 35, safety follow-up. Each vaccine dose was 300 ug of a 20-mer mutant IDH1 peptide in Montanide, given subcutaneously with topical imiquimod. Eight vaccinations were administered to patients in weeks 1, 3, 5, 7, 11, 15, 19 and 23, corresponding to visits V03 through V10. Newly diagnosed WHO grade 3 or 4 IDH1-mutant astrocytomas showing loss of nuclear ATRX were present in the donors. The samples were drawn from NOA16, a multicentre, single-arm, open-label phase I trial in Germany that tested a mutant IDH1 peptide vaccine in humans for the first time. Genomic DNA for TCRB sequencing was extracted from EDTA blood using the DNeasy Blood and Tissue Kit. At the junction V is shortened by 2 bases and J by 2 bases, with 9 bases in between. According to the germline V gene, CDR1 reads ENHRY and CDR2 reads SYGVKD. The CDR3 covers 14 residues, taking in both the cysteine and the phenylalanine. The read is trimmed to its CDR3 DNA, 42 bases read in frame from base 1.

The origin of this receptor is a man aged 25 to 40 with glioma. The sample consisted of PBMCs, taken from a glioma patient whose treatment included an IDH1 peptide vaccine. The sequence joins TRBV10-3 to TRBJ1-1, with no confident D gene call. The CDR3 protein sequence reads: CAISEHQDNTEAFF. Here is the DNA: TGTGCCATCAGTGAGCACCAAGATAACACTGAAGCTTTCTTT.